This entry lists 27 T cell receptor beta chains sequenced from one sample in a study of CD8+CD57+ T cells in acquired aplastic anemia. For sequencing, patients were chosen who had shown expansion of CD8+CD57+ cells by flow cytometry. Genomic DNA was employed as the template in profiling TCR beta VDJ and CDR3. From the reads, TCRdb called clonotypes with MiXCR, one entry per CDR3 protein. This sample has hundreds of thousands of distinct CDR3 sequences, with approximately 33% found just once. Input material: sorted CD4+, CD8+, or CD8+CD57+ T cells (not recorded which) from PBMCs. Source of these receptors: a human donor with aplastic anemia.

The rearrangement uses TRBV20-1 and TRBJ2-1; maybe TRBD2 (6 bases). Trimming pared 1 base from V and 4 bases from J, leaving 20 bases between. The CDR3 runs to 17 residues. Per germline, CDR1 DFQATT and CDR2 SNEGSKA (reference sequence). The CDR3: CSARAGVAAAGYNEQFF. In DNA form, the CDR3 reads TGCAGTGCTAGAGCCGGGGTAGCGGCCGCCGGATACAATGAGCAGTTCTTC.

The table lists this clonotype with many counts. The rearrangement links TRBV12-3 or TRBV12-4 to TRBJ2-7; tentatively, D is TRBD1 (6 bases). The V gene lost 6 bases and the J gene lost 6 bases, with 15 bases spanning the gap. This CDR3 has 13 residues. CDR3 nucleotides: TGTGCCAGCAGCAGGGGCTCGGGGCTCGAGCAGTACTTC. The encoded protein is CASSRGSGLEQYF.

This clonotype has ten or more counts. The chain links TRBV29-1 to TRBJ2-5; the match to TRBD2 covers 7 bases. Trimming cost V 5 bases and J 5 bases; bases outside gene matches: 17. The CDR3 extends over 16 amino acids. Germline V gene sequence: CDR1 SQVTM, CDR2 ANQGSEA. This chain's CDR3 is CSVKRGGGSLGETQYF. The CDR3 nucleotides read TGCAGCGTTAAGAGAGGCGGCGGGAGTCTCGGGGAGACCCAGTACTTC. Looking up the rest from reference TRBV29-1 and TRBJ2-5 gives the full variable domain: SAVISQKPSRDICQRGTSLTIQCQVDSQVTMMFWYRQQPGQSLTLIATANQGSEATYESGFVIDKFPISRPNLTFSTLTVSNMSPEDSSIYLCSVKRGGGSLGETQYFGPGTRLLVL.

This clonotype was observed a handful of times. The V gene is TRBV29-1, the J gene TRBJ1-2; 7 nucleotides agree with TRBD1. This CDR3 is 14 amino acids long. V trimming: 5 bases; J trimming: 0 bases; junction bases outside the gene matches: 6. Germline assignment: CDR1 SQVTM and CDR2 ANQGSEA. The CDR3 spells CSVWAGGPNYGYTF. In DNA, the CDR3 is TGCAGCGTTTGGGCAGGGGGACCTAACTATGGCTACACCTTC. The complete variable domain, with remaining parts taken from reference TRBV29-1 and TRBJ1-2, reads SAVISQKPSRDICQRGTSLTIQCQVDSQVTMMFWYRQQPGQSLTLIATANQGSEATYESGFVIDKFPISRPNLTFSTLTVSNMSPEDSSIYLCSVWAGGPNYGYTFGSGTRLTVV.

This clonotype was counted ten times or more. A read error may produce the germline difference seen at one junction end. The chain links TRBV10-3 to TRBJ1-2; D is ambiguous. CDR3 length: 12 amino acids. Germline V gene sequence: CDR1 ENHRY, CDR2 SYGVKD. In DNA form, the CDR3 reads TGTGCCAGCAGTAGGCTCCGCTCTGGCTACACCTTC. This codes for CASSRLRSGYTF.

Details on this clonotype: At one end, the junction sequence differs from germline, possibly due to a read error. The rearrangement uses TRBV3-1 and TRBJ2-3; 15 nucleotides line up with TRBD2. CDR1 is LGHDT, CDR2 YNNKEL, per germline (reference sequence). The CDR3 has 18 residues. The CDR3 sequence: CASSIGLAGGPRTDTQCF. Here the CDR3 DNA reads TGTGCCAGCAGCATTGGACTAGCGGGGGGGCCTCGCACAGATACGCAGTGTTTT.

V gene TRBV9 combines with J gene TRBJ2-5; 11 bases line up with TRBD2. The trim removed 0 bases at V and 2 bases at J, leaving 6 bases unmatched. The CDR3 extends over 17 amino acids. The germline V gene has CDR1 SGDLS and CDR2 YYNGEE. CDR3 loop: CASSVGIAGGTQETQYF. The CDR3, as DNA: TGTGCCAGCAGCGTAGGGATAGCGGGAGGGACACAAGAGACCCAGTACTTC.

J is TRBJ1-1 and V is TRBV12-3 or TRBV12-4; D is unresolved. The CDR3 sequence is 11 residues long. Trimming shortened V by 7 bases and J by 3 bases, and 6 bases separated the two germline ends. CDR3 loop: CASTTYTEAFF. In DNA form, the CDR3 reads TGTGCCAGCACTACATACACTGAAGCTTTCTTT.

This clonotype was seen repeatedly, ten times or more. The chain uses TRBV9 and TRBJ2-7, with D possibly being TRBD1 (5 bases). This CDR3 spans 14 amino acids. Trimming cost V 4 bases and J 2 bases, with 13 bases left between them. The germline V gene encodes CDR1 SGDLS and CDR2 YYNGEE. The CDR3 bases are TGTGCCAGCAGCTTCTCAGGGAATACCTACGAGCAGTACTTC. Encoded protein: CASSFSGNTYEQYF.

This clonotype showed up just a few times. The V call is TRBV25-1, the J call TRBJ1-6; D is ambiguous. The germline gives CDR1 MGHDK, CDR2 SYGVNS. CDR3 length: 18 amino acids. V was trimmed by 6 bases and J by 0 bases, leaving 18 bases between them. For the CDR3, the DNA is TGTGCCAGCAGCTTGTATGTGGCCGCAAGCTCCTATAATTCACCCCTCCACTTT. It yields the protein CASSLYVAASSYNSPLHF.

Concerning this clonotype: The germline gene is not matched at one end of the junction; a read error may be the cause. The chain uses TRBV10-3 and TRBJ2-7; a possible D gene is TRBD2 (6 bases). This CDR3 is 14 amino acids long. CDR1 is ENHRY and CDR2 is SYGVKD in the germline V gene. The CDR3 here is CASSAGRSTYEQYF. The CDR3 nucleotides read TGTGCCAGCAGTGCGGGGCGGAGCACCTACGAGCAGTACTTC.

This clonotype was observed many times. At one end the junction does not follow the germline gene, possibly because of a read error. The CDR3 reads CASSIQRESMDF. DNA of the CDR3: TGTGCCAGCAGCATACAGCGGGAGAGCATGGACTTC. The chain couples TRBV7-2 to TRBJ2-5; 8 positions match TRBD2. Germline V gene lookup returns CDR1 SGHTA and CDR2 FQGNSA. The CDR3 is made up of 12 amino acids.

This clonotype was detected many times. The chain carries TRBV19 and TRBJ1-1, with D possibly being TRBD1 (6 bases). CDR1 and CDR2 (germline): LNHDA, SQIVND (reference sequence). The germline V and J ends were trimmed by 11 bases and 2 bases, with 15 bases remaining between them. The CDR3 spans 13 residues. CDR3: CAVSGTPNTEAFF. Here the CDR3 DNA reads TGTGCCGTCTCAGGGACACCTAACACTGAAGCTTTCTTT.

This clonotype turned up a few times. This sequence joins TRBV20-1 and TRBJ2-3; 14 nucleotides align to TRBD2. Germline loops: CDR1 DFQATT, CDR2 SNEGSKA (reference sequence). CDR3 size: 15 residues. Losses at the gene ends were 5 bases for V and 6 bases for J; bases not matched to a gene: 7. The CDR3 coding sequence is TGCAGTGCTGAAATGACTAGCGGGAGGGGGGATACGCAGTATTTT. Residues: CSAEMTSGRGDTQYF.

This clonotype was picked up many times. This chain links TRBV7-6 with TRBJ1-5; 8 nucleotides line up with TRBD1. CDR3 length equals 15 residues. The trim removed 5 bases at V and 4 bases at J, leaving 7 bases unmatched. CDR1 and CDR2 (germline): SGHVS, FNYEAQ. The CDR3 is CASSPRTGKNQPQHF. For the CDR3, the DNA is TGTGCCAGCAGCCCCCGGACAGGGAAGAATCAGCCCCAGCATTTT.

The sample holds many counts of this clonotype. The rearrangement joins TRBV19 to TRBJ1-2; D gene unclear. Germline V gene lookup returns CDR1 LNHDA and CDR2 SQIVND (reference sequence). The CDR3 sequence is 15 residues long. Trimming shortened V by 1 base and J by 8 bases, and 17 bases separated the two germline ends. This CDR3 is CASSIGIGSITGYTF. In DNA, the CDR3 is TGTGCCAGTAGTATAGGGATCGGCAGTATCACGGGCTACACCTTC.

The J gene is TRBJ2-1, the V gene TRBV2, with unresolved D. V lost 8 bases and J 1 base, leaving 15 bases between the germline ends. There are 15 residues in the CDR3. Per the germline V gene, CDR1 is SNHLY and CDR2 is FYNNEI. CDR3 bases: TGTGCCAGCCCCAACGTCGAAAGGTCCTACAATGAGCAGTTCTTC. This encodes CASPNVERSYNEQFF. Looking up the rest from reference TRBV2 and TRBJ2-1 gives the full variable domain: EPEVTQTPSHQVTQMGQEVILRCVPISNHLYFYWYRQILGQKVEFLVSFYNNEISEKSEIFDDQFSVERPDGSNFTLKIRSTKLEDSAMYFCASPNVERSYNEQFFGPGTRLTVL.

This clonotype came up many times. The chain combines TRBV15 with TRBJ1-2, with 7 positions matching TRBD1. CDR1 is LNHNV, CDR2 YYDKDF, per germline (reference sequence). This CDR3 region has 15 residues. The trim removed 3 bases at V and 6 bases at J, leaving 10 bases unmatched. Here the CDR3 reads CATSRLKTGEDGYTF. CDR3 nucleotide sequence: TGTGCCACCAGCAGGCTAAAAACAGGGGAGGATGGCTACACCTTC.

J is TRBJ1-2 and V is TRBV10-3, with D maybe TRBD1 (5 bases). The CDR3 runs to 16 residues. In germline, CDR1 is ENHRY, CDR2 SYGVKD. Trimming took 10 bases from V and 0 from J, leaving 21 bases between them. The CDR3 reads CATTGTEGTANYGYTF. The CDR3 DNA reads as TGTGCCACCACCGGGACCGAGGGTACAGCTAACTATGGCTACACCTTC.

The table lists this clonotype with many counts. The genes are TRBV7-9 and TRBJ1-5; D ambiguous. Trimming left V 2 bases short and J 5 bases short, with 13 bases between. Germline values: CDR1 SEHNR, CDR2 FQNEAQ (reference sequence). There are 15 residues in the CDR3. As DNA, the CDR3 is TGTGCCAGCAGCTTACTCGGCGGCGGGGATCAGCCCCAGCATTTT. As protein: CASSLLGGGDQPQHF.

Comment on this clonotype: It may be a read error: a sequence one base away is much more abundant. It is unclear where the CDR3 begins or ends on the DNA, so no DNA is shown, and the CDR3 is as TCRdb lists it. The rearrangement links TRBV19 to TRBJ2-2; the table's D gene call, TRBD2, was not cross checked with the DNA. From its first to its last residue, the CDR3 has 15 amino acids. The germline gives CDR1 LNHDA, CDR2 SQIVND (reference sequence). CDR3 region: CASSKVAGGTGELLF.

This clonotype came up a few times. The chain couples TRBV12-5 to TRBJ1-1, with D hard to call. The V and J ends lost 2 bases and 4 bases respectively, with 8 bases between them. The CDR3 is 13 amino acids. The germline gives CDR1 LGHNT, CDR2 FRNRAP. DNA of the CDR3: TGTGCTAGTGGTTTGAGTGCCCGCACTGAAGCTTTCTTT. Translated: CASGLSARTEAFF.

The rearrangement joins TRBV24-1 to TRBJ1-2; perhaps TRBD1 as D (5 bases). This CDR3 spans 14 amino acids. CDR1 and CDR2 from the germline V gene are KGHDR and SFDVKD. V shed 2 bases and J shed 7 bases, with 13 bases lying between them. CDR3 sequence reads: CATSDYRQPFGYTF. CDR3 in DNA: TGTGCCACCAGTGATTATCGACAGCCTTTTGGCTACACCTTC.

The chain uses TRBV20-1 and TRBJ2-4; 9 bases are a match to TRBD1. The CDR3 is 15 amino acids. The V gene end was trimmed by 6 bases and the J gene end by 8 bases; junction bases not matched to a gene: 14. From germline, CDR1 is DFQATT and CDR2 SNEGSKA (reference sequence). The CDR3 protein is CSATGIQGARDIQYF. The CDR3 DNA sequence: TGCAGTGCCACGGGTATACAGGGGGCGCGGGACATTCAGTACTTC.

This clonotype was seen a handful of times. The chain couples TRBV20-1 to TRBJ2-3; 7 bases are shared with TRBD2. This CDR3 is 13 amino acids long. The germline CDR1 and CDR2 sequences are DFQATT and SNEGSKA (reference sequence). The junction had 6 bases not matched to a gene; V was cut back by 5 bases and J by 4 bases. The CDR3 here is CSAGLGSPDTQYF. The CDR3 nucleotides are TGCAGTGCTGGACTAGGCAGTCCAGATACGCAGTATTTT.

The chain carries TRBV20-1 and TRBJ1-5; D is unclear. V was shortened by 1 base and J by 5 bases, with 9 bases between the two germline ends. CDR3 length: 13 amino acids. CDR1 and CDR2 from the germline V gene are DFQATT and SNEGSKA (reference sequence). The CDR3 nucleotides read TGCAGTGCTAGAGGTAGGACGGATCAGCCCCAGCATTTT. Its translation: CSARGRTDQPQHF.

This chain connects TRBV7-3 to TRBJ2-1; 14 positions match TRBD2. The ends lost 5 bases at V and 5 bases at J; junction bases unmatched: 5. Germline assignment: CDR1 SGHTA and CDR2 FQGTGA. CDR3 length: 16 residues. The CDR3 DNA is TGTGCCAGCAGCCGACTAGCGGGGGGGCAGGACAATGAGCAGTTCTTC. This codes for CASSRLAGGQDNEQFF.